This is a list of T cell receptor beta chains from one sample in a study of blood T cell repertoires in COVID-19. Generated by immunoSEQ multiplex PCR, the TCRdb table keeps only in-frame clones and is missing some. In the table there are some 220,000 clones, 80% to 85% of which are singletons. Sequencing was carried out using peripheral blood. Source of these receptors: an older woman with acute or convalescent COVID-19. CDR3s include the opening cysteine and the closing phenylalanine or tryptophan. Each record gives: V gene, CDR3 protein.

V: TRBV5-1
CDR3: CASSPGTLTTNEKLFF

V: TRBV19
CDR3: CASSILAGELYGYTF

V: TRBV5-4
CDR3: CASSFGTSGADTQYF

V: TRBV6-5
CDR3: CASRPGTPNGYTF

V: TRBV30
CDR3: CAWSVGYSTREQYF

V: TRBV4-2
CDR3: CASSQARGEPEKLFF

V: TRBV14
CDR3: CASSQRQGRFNSPLHF

V: TRBV30
CDR3: CAWSPSKYEQYF

V: TRBV5-1
CDR3: CASSPNGRLAGSYEQYF

V: TRBV28
CDR3: CASSFNSRTLNYGYTF

V: TRBV4-2
CDR3: CASSRQMASGGAKETQYF

V: TRBV4-2
CDR3: CASSRDRGSNEQFF

V: TRBV7-8
CDR3: CASSLLQGTKNTEAFF

V: TRBV7-8
CDR3: CASSLAFGQGIILEMNTEAFF

V: TRBV5-1
CDR3: CASRLRGGGEETQYF

V: TRBV10-3
CDR3: CAISESGSSYNEQFF

V: TRBV28
CDR3: CASSLDSLVAEAFF

V: TRBV3-1/TRBV3-2
CDR3: CASSQAGSEGVGYTF

V: TRBV10-2
CDR3: CASSELGNQPQHF

V: TRBV7-2
CDR3: CASSVSSNQPQHF

V: TRBV4-1
CDR3: CASSQDFGGQGFATNEKLFF

V: TRBV30
CDR3: CAWSVLTGNGGYTF

V: TRBV3-1/TRBV3-2
CDR3: CASSQLNYGYTF

V: TRBV7-2
CDR3: CASSRDREGQPQHF

V: TRBV4-1
CDR3: CASSQTPWKDRQFF

V: TRBV7-9
CDR3: CASSLGGDEQFF

V: TRBV6-6
CDR3: CASSATGTEQYF

V: TRBV6-2/TRBV6-3
CDR3: CASSYGPGSSYNEQFF

V: TRBV30
CDR3: CAWSVRGGIMNTEAFF

V: TRBV2
CDR3: CASSEALDRGAQYF

V: TRBV3-1/TRBV3-2
CDR3: CASSQVLRSEQYF

V: TRBV11-2
CDR3: CASSLGPDTQYF

V: TRBV12-3/TRBV12-4
CDR3: CASSPTRYYGYTF

V: TRBV15
CDR3: CATRAGAASHEQYF

V: TRBV6-1
CDR3: CASSDRRADTQYF

V: TRBV4-3
CDR3: CASSQSPGSGELFF

V: TRBV9
CDR3: CASSDPGQGNGSPLHF

V: TRBV6-6
CDR3: CASSSGGGVYEQYF